Each of the 26 T cell receptor beta chains below was sequenced from the same sample in a study of T cell clonality in common variable immunodeficiency. The method was immunoSEQ multiplex PCR; TCRdb's version includes in-frame clones alone and lacks a portion of them. The sample presents roughly 34,000 clones, none singletons. Sequences were obtained from peripheral blood mononuclear cells. These TCRs come from a person aged 18-70 years in good health.

In this sample, this clone turned up many times. The sequenced part of the CDR3 DNA is TGTGCCAGCAGCTCCTTTGGGACAACTGGGGCCAACGTC. Amino acids: CASSSFGTTGANV. The whole CDR3 sequence is CASSSFGTTGANVLTF. The chain has TRBV7-3 and TRBJ2-6, with D possibly matching TRBD1 (6 bases). The read is 3 residues too short to cover the CDR3 end, so that end is filled in from the germline J gene. V was clipped by 4 bases and J by 2 bases, with 12 bases between them. CDR3 size: 16 residues. Germline V gene lookup returns CDR1 SGHTA and CDR2 FQGTGA.

This clone showed up many times. Read coverage stops 3 residues before the CDR3 terminus; the germline J gene supplies the remainder. The gene calls are TRBV30 and TRBJ1-6; a weak D match, TRBD1 (6 bases). V gave up 0 bases and J gave up 6 bases, with 18 bases separating them. The CDR3 totals 17 residues. The germline gives CDR1 GTSNPN, CDR2 SVGIG (reference sequence). The sequenced CDR3 bases are TGTGCCTGGAGTGTTCTGAGAGTGACAGGAACTAATTCACCC. Translated, it gives CAWSVLRVTGTNSP. The complete CDR3 sequence is CAWSVLRVTGTNSPLHF.

This clone was counted at least ten times. The CDR3 end is not reached by the read, which stops 3 residues before it; the germline J gene fills it in. The chain recombines TRBV5-4 with TRBJ2-4, with a possible D match to TRBD1 (6 bases). Germline CDR1 SGHNT, CDR2 YYREEE (reference sequence). This CDR3 has 14 residues. V was shortened by 8 bases and J by 5 bases, with 17 bases between the two germline ends. CDR3 bases read: TGTGCCAGTTGGGGGTGGGGGCGCGAAAACATT. As protein: CASWGWGRENI. The CDR3 in its entirety is CASWGWGRENIQYF.

In this sample, this clone turned up many times. The CDR3 reads CASSRGLRIRAFF. CDR3 bases read: TGTGCCAGCAGCCGGGGACTCCGAATTAGA. The chain uses TRBV7-2 and TRBJ1-1; a possible D gene is TRBD1 (5 bases). The read is 3 residues too short to cover the CDR3 end, so that end is filled in from the germline J gene. Germline CDR1 reads SGHTA; CDR2 reads FQGNSA. This CDR3 region has 13 residues.

The table lists this clone with many counts. The read terminates 3 residues ahead of where the CDR3 ends, so the germline J gene completes it. The J gene is TRBJ2-3, the V gene TRBV6-2 or TRBV6-3; no firm D call. This CDR3 has 13 residues. The V end lost 7 bases, the J end lost 0 bases, and 8 bases lay between the germline ends. Looked up from germline, CDR1 is MNHEY and CDR2 is SVGEGT. CDR3 DNA (partial): TGTGCCAGCATTGACACCAGCACAGATACG. Its translation is CASIDTSTDT. The entire CDR3 is CASIDTSTDTQYF.

This clone was recorded many times. The CDR3 end falls 3 residues outside the read, so it is completed with the germline J gene. The same CDR3 can be traced to other DNA sequences in this sample. This chain uses TRBV24-1 with TRBJ2-5; D perhaps matches TRBD1 (6 bases). CDR3 length: 19 amino acids. The V gene's germline CDR1 is KGHDR and CDR2 SFDVKD. V lost 4 bases, J lost 0 bases, and 23 bases lay in between. The DNA read from the CDR3 is TGTGCCACCAGTGACCTTTGGATCCTCACAGGGAGAGACCAAGAGACC. It encodes CATSDLWILTGRDQET. The full CDR3 protein reads CATSDLWILTGRDQETQYF.

This clone was seen repeatedly, ten times or more. The read terminates 3 residues ahead of where the CDR3 ends, so the germline J gene completes it. The J gene is TRBJ2-7, the V gene TRBV4-1, with D perhaps matching TRBD2 (6 bases). Germline V gives CDR1 MGHRA, CDR2 YSYEKL. This CDR3 has 16 residues. V lost 1 base and J 0 bases, leaving 13 bases between the germline ends. The covered CDR3 bases are TGCGCCAGCAGCCAAGCTGCGGGGCTAAGCTCCTACGAG. Its protein is CASSQAAGLSSYE. The CDR3 in full is CASSQAAGLSSYEQYF.

This clone has a count of ten or more. The missing CDR3 end, 3 residues past where the read stops, is filled in from the germline J gene. V and J are TRBV29-1 and TRBJ2-7; 7 positions agree with TRBD2. Losses at the gene ends were 4 bases for V and 2 bases for J; bases not matched to a gene: 8. CDR3 length: 14 amino acids. The V gene's germline CDR1 is SQVTM and CDR2 ANQGSEA. The CDR3 sequence: CSVAGGDYTYEQYF. CDR3 bases read: TGCAGCGTTGCGGGGGGAGACTACACCTACGAG.

This clone was detected ten times or more. The read comes to an end 3 residues before the CDR3 does, leaving the germline J gene to fill in the end. V is TRBV2 and J is TRBJ1-4; D gene uncertain. V was shortened by 3 bases and J by 7 bases, with 6 bases between the two germline ends. Looked up from germline, CDR1 is SNHLY and CDR2 is FYNNEI. CDR3 length: 12 amino acids. CDR3 DNA (partial): TGTGCCAGCAGTGATGCCGGTGAAAAA. The encoded protein is CASSDAGEK. The entire CDR3 protein is CASSDAGEKLFF. Together with reference TRBV2 and TRBJ1-4, the CDR3 gives the full variable domain: EPEVTQTPSHQVTQMGQEVILRCVPISNHLYFYWYRQILGQKVEFLVSFYNNEISEKSEIFDDQFSVERPDGSNFTLKIRSTKLEDSAMYFCASSDAGEKLFFGSGTQLSVL.

This clone was picked up many times. The CDR3 goes on 3 residues after the read ends, and that part is filled in from the germline J gene. J is TRBJ2-6 and V is TRBV19; D possibly corresponds to TRBD2 (6 bases). Germline V CDR1 and CDR2: LNHDA, SQIVND (reference sequence). V lost 0 bases to trimming and J lost 0 bases, with 15 bases between them. This CDR3 has 19 amino acids. CDR3 DNA (partial): TGTGCCAGTAGTATAGACAGGAGGGGCCAACGCTCTGGGGCCAACGTC. Its translation is CASSIDRRGQRSGANV. The CDR3 in its entirety is CASSIDRRGQRSGANVLTF.

The table lists this clone with many counts. This CDR3 reads CASGTHFEQFF. The CDR3 bases that were read are TGTGCCAGCGGGACTCATTTTGAG. The chain couples TRBV12-3 or TRBV12-4 to TRBJ2-1; TRBD2 might be the D (6 bases). The DNA ends 3 residues before the CDR3 does, and the rest of the CDR3 is filled in from the germline J gene. The CDR3 has 11 amino acids. V gave up 8 bases and J gave up 9 bases, with 11 bases separating them.

This clone was observed many times. Read coverage stops 3 residues before the CDR3 terminus; the germline J gene supplies the remainder. The chain couples TRBV6-2 or TRBV6-3 to TRBJ1-5; TRBD1 might be the D (6 bases). Germline CDR1 MNHEY, CDR2 SVGEGT. This CDR3 spans 13 amino acids. The germline V and J ends were trimmed by 6 bases and 3 bases, with 9 bases remaining between them. The part of the CDR3 DNA that was read is TGTGCCAGCAGGCAGGGGATCAATCAGCCC. Protein: CASRQGINQP. The complete CDR3 sequence is CASRQGINQPQHF.

This clone was counted at least ten times. The observed sequence ends 3 residues before the CDR3 terminus, with the missing tail filled in from the germline J gene. This chain joins TRBV18 and TRBJ1-5; 8 bases map to TRBD1. Germline assignment: CDR1 KGHSH and CDR2 LQKENI. The CDR3 extends over 15 amino acids. Germline trimming cut 6 bases from V and 1 base from J; bases unmatched to any gene: 5. The CDR3 reads CASSLTGGSNQPQHF. CDR3 DNA (partial): TGTGCCAGCTCGCTTACAGGGGGGAGCAATCAGCCC.

This clone was recorded many times. The read finishes 3 residues shy of the CDR3 end, and the germline J gene is used to complete it. This chain connects TRBV19 to TRBJ1-5; D may be TRBD1 (5 bases). V lost 4 bases and J lost 4, with 14 bases in between. CDR3 length: 15 residues. CDR1 LNHDA and CDR2 SQIVND come from the germline V gene (reference sequence). The sequenced CDR3 bases are TGTGCCAGTAGTACGGGGGGTAGGTTGAATCAGCCC. It is translated as CASSTGGRLNQP. The CDR3 reads in full as CASSTGGRLNQPQHF.

This clone was seen at least ten times. The read comes to an end 3 residues before the CDR3 does, leaving the germline J gene to fill in the end. The chain carries TRBV15 and TRBJ1-1; perhaps TRBD1 as D (6 bases). The CDR3 extends over 14 amino acids. Germline V gene sequence: CDR1 LNHNV, CDR2 YYDKDF (reference sequence). V was pared by 0 bases and J by 4 bases, with 9 bases between. The part of the CDR3 DNA that was read is TGTGCCACCAGCAGAGAGTCGACAGGCACTGAA. It specifies CATSRESTGTE. The entire CDR3 reads CATSRESTGTEAFF.

The table lists this clone with many counts. The read halts 3 residues ahead of the CDR3 end, with the missing end drawn from the germline J gene. This chain links TRBV4-2 with TRBJ2-1, with 7 bases that match TRBD2. Germline CDR1 LGHNA, CDR2 YNFKEQ. V dropped 0 bases and J dropped 8; count of bases not matched to a gene: 13. The CDR3 consists of 17 residues. The CDR3 sequence: CASSQEYSGTDGDEQFF. The sequenced part of the CDR3 DNA is TGTGCCAGCAGCCAAGAATACAGCGGGACCGACGGCGATGAG.

There are many counts of this clone. The read terminates 3 residues before the CDR3 end, so the remaining end is supplied by the germline J gene. The chain employs TRBV5-1 and TRBJ1-2; no clear D. V was pared by 5 bases and J by 0 bases, with 11 bases between. The CDR3 is 14 amino acids. The germline CDR1 and CDR2 sequences are SGHRS and YFSETQ. CDR3 protein: CASRKEVANYGYTF. The CDR3 bases that were read are TGCGCCAGCAGGAAAGAGGTGGCTAACTATGGC.

This clone was recorded many times. The sequenced fragment ends 3 residues before the CDR3 boundary, so the rest is inferred from the germline J gene. The rearrangement uses TRBV7-2 and TRBJ1-4, with D unclear. The CDR3 extends over 15 amino acids. In germline, CDR1 is SGHTA, CDR2 FQGNSA. V was cut by 4 bases and J by 7 bases, with 16 bases left in between. CDR3 protein: CASSSEGSLGEKLFF. The DNA read from the CDR3 is TGTGCCAGCAGCTCGGAGGGTTCTTTGGGTGAAAAA. The variable domain in full, with the rest retrieved from reference TRBV7-2 and TRBJ1-4, is GAGVSQSPSNKVTEKGKDVELRCDPISGHTALYWYRQSLGQGLEFLIYFQGNSAPDKSGLPSDRFSAERTGGSVSTLTIQRTQQEDSAVYLCASSSEGSLGEKLFFGSGTQLSVL.

This clone was recorded many times. The read falls 3 residues short of the CDR3 end, and the missing part is taken from the germline J gene. The J gene is TRBJ1-1, the V gene TRBV7-2; D not certain. The length of the CDR3 is 13 residues. The germline CDR1 and CDR2 sequences are SGHTA and FQGNSA. CDR3 region: CASSLDKGLEAFF. The sequenced part of the CDR3 DNA is TGTGCCAGCAGCTTAGATAAGGGTTTGGAA.

This clone showed up many times. Read coverage stops 3 residues before the CDR3 terminus; the germline J gene supplies the remainder. The V and J genes are TRBV29-1 and TRBJ1-4; tentatively, D is TRBD1 (6 bases). V was trimmed by 7 bases and J by 3 bases, leaving 18 bases between them. The CDR3 loop spans 15 amino acids. Germline assignment: CDR1 SQVTM and CDR2 ANQGSEA. The covered CDR3 bases are TGCAGCGCGATTGGAGGGGGGGGCTCTAATGAAAAA. Protein product: CSAIGGGGSNEK. Given in full, the CDR3 is CSAIGGGGSNEKLFF. Full variable domain (remainder filled in from reference TRBV29-1 and TRBJ1-4): SAVISQKPSRDICQRGTSLTIQCQVDSQVTMMFWYRQQPGQSLTLIATANQGSEATYESGFVIDKFPISRPNLTFSTLTVSNMSPEDSSIYLCSAIGGGGSNEKLFFGSGTQLSVL.

This clone showed up many times. The covered CDR3 bases are TGTGCCAGCAGCTCCCGGACAGGTGTTGCCACTGAA. Residues: CASSSRTGVATE. The CDR3 as a whole reads CASSSRTGVATEAFF. The chain couples TRBV13 to TRBJ1-1, with 7 nucleotides matching TRBD1. The read gets to within 3 residues of the CDR3 end, and the germline J gene fills in the rest. The germline V gene encodes CDR1 PRHDT and CDR2 FYEKMQ (reference sequence). After removal of 4 bases from V and 4 bases from J, the junction contained 9 bases not matched to a gene. The CDR3 has 15 amino acids.

This clone was counted ten times or more. The DNA ends 3 residues before the CDR3 does, and the rest of the CDR3 is filled in from the germline J gene. This chain uses TRBV4-2 with TRBJ2-4; 9 bases are shared with TRBD2. Trimming at V came to 0 bases and at J to 4 bases, leaving 10 bases not matched to a gene. CDR3 length: 18 residues. CDR1 is LGHNA, CDR2 YNFKEQ, per germline. The CDR3: CASSQDWQLAGEKNIQYF. The sequenced part of the CDR3 DNA is TGTGCCAGCAGCCAAGATTGGCAACTAGCGGGCGAGAAAAACATT.

This clone has a count of ten or more. Read coverage stops 3 residues before the CDR3 terminus; the germline J gene supplies the remainder. The rearrangement links TRBV19 to TRBJ2-3; perhaps TRBD2 as D (6 bases). The CDR3 sequence is 18 residues long. V was cut by 4 bases and J by 2 bases, with 22 bases left in between. Germline CDR1 reads LNHDA; CDR2 reads SQIVND (reference sequence). This CDR3 reads CASSKPREGSGNTDTQYF. Incomplete CDR3 DNA: TGTGCCAGTAGTAAGCCGCGGGAAGGTAGCGGAAACACAGATACG.

This clone was observed at least ten times. The missing CDR3 end, 3 residues past where the read stops, is filled in from the germline J gene. V gene TRBV7-2 combines with J gene TRBJ1-2; possibly TRBD1 for D (5 bases). With 0 bases removed from V and 3 bases from J, the gap between germline ends came to 14 bases. The CDR3 extends over 16 amino acids. Germline lookup yields CDR1 SGHTA and CDR2 FQGNSA. The CDR3 protein is CASSLAAGPGDYGYTF. CDR3 DNA (partial): TGTGCCAGCAGCTTAGCGGCCGGGCCGGGGGACTATGGC. Looking up the rest from reference TRBV7-2 and TRBJ1-2 gives the full variable domain: GAGVSQSPSNKVTEKGKDVELRCDPISGHTALYWYRQSLGQGLEFLIYFQGNSAPDKSGLPSDRFSAERTGGSVSTLTIQRTQQEDSAVYLCASSLAAGPGDYGYTFGSGTRLTVV.

This clone was recorded many times. The CDR3 end lies 3 residues beyond the end of the read and is filled in from the germline J gene. V is TRBV9 and J is TRBJ1-4; 10 bases are a match to TRBD1. Germline CDR1 SGDLS, CDR2 YYNGEE. Trimming took 4 bases from V and 6 from J; bases not matched to a gene: 9. The length of the CDR3 is 16 residues. CDR3 DNA, as far as it was read: TGTGCCAGCAGCCCGCGTGGGGGACAGGGGTATGAAAAA. Its protein product is CASSPRGGQGYEK. From start to end, the CDR3 is CASSPRGGQGYEKLFF.

This clone was counted ten times or more. Sequence at one end of the junction differs from germline and may be a read error. The sequence runs out 3 residues before the end of the CDR3; the remainder is reconstructed from the germline J gene. The chain has TRBV4-2 and TRBJ2-7; D may be TRBD1 (5 bases). CDR1 and CDR2 from the germline V gene are LGHNA and YNFKEQ. The CDR3 is 14 residues long. CDR3 loop: CASSQDTGHYEQYF. The part of the CDR3 DNA that was read is TGCGCCAGCAGCCAGGACACAGGCCACTACGAG.